The entry that follows covers one T cell receptor (beta chain) sequence. The sample originates from a study of control samples from healthy donors and cancer patients. Germline V lookup: CDR1 SGHTA, CDR2 FQGNSA. CDR3 length: 15 residues. The V end was cut by 0 bases, the J end by 3 bases, with 12 bases between. Assay: immunoSEQ multiplex PCR; the TCRdb copy retains only in-frame clones and omits some. This sample has some 210,000 clones, with over 80% found just once. V and J are TRBV7-2 and TRBJ2-7, with D unresolved. The sequence was obtained from a young man in good health. The sequenced material came from blood. The CDR3 bases are TGTGCCAGCAGCTTAGCGTCACGGAGTAACTACGAGCAGTACTTC. It codes for CASSLASRSNYEQYF.